Following are 7 T cell receptor beta chains from one sample sequenced in a study of OX40 agonist ivuxolimab in advanced cancers. Profiling relied on immunoSEQ multiplex PCR, and the TCRdb table lists in-frame clones only, not all of them. This table has 53,000 or so clones, over 75% appearing once. This sample comprised CD4+ or CD8+ T cells sorted from blood, obtained in a trial of the OX40 agonist ivuxolimab. The receptors come from an adult with an advanced solid tumor such as melanoma, head and neck, liver or kidney cancer.

This chain connects TRBV4-1 to TRBJ2-5; maybe TRBD1 (5 bases). The CDR3 is 14 residues long. Germline CDR1 MGHRA, CDR2 YSYEKL. The V end lost 0 bases, the J end lost 3 bases, and 8 bases lay between the germline ends. The CDR3 DNA reads as TGCGCCAGCAGCCAAGATTTCAGGGAAGAGACCCAGTACTTC. It translates to CASSQDFREETQYF.

The chain is built from TRBV18 and TRBJ2-5; maybe TRBD1 (6 bases). Deletions cut 3 bases from V and 3 bases from J, with 14 bases between. The CDR3 runs to 15 residues. The germline CDR1 and CDR2 sequences are KGHSH and LQKENI. CDR3 DNA sequence: TGTGCCAGCTCACCTTCACAGGGCCGCGAAGAGACCCAGTACTTC. Amino acids: CASSPSQGREETQYF.

Here the CDR3 DNA reads TGTGCCAGCAGCCTAGGGGTCTATGGCTACACCTTC. Residues: CASSLGVYGYTF. This chain uses TRBV7-8 with TRBJ1-2, with D maybe TRBD1 (5 bases). The CDR3 consists of 12 residues. Germline V CDR1 and CDR2: SGHVS, FQNEAQ. The ends were cut back, 5 bases at V and 4 bases at J, with 8 bases in the middle.

This chain joins TRBV28 and TRBJ1-5; 7 nucleotides match TRBD1. CDR3 length: 19 amino acids. The germline CDR1 and CDR2 sequences are MDHEN and SYDVKM. Trimming removed 3 bases from V and 4 bases from J; junction bases left unmatched: 18. CDR3 nucleotides: TGTGCCAGCAGTTTTCCCGGACAGGTTCGTGGAGTACCAAATCAGCCCCAGCATTTT. Protein sequence: CASSFPGQVRGVPNQPQHF.

The chain couples TRBV5-1 to TRBJ2-5; D gene unclear. CDR3 size: 13 residues. V was trimmed by 1 base and J by 2 bases, leaving 6 bases between them. The germline CDR1 and CDR2 sequences are SGHRS and YFSETQ. This chain's CDR3 is CASSLYQQETQYF. CDR3 nucleotide sequence: TGCGCCAGCAGCTTGTACCAACAAGAGACCCAGTACTTC.

A few counts support this clone. The chain has TRBV6-6 and TRBJ2-7; D gene uncertain. Trimming stripped 6 bases from V and 2 bases from J, with 5 bases between. The CDR3 contains 11 residues. Germline CDR1 is MNHNY and CDR2 is SVGAGI (reference sequence). CDR3 in DNA: TGTGCCAGCAGGAACGCCTACGAGCAGTACTTC. This sequence encodes CASRNAYEQYF.

V is TRBV2 and J is TRBJ2-1; 9 bases are a match to TRBD1. The CDR3 is made up of 13 amino acids. Germline V CDR1 and CDR2: SNHLY, FYNNEI. Unmatched junction bases numbered 9, after V lost 10 bases and J lost 8 bases. In DNA form, the CDR3 reads TGTGCCACTAGGACAGGGGAGGCTCATGAGCAGTTCTTC. Translation: CATRTGEAHEQFF. The full variable domain, rest sourced from reference TRBV2 and TRBJ2-1, is EPEVTQTPSHQVTQMGQEVILRCVPISNHLYFYWYRQILGQKVEFLVSFYNNEISEKSEIFDDQFSVERPDGSNFTLKIRSTKLEDSAMYFCATRTGEAHEQFFGPGTRLTVL.